This T cell receptor beta chain was identified during a study of shared clonotypes between healthy human individuals. Whole-study findings and limits: Sharing across four donors was highest in naive CD4 (around 5%) and lowest in memory CD8 (around 0.4%).

The CDR3 covers 13 residues. The V segment lost 6 bases and the J segment 2 bases; nucleotides outside the gene matches: 4. Per germline, CDR1 SGHNT and CDR2 YENEEA. For each subset, genomic DNA was distributed in equal portions over several immunoSEQ plates. Assay used: immunoSEQ multiplex PCR; TCRdb lists only in-frame clones, some missing. The sample contains 640,000 or so clones, 72% of which appear only once. This clone was seen a single time. Its matching antigen is unknown. The sequencing sample was made of memory CD4+ T cells sorted from blood. Subset meaning: CD45RA-negative fraction. The sequence was collected from a woman aged 30 to 39 in good health. J is TRBJ2-7 and V is TRBV11-3; 7 nucleotides match TRBD1. The CDR3 is CASRPGTAYEQYF. CDR3 nucleotide sequence: TGTGCCAGCAGACCCGGGACAGCCTACGAGCAGTACTTC.